The 20 T cell receptor beta chains given below trace back to one sample, sequenced in a study of Graves' ophthalmopathy and Graves' hyperthyroidism. Amplifying from RNA transcripts, the study obtained TCR beta CDR3 regions. First-round RT-PCR employed HTBI primers, with a second-round multiplex PCR after it. One entry per CDR3 protein results from TCRdb running MiXCR on the multiplex PCR reads. The data show about 620,000 distinct CDR3 sequences, with about 20% seen just once and approximately 7.7% held by the top ten. The source material was peripheral blood. Source of these receptors: a woman aged 18-35 years with stable Graves' hyperthyroidism. Some clones in this sample may be carry-over from other donors' samples.

CDR3 region: CAANSLNSYEQYF. In DNA form, the CDR3 reads TGTGCCGCCAACAGTCTTAACTCCTACGAGCAGTACTTC. The rearrangement links TRBV10-3 to TRBJ2-7, with no clear D. V was trimmed by 11 bases and J by 0 bases, leaving 14 bases between them. This CDR3 is built from 13 residues. CDR1 and CDR2 (germline): ENHRY, SYGVKD.

The rearrangement links TRBV2 to TRBJ2-7; D not certain. The CDR3 extends over 13 amino acids. CDR1 and CDR2 from the germline V gene are SNHLY and FYNNEI. Trimming pared 8 bases from V and 4 bases from J, leaving 15 bases between. DNA of the CDR3: TGTGCCAGCTCCCCTGACTGGTTTTACGAGCAGTACTTC. Translated, it gives CASSPDWFYEQYF.

This clonotype came up many times. The chain employs TRBV28 and TRBJ2-7; perhaps TRBD2 as D (6 bases). V was pared by 7 bases and J by 2 bases, with 9 bases between. CDR1 is MDHEN, CDR2 SYDVKM, per germline. The CDR3 consists of 12 residues. CDR3 amino acids: CASTGSTYEQYF. The CDR3 DNA reads as TGTGCCAGCACCGGGAGCACCTACGAGCAGTACTTC.

This clonotype was detected many times. CDR3 in DNA: TGTGCCAGCAGCTTAGTAATGCAGGGTTTATGGACTTTAGCCAAAAACATTCAGTACTTC. It yields the protein CASSLVMQGLWTLAKNIQYF. The J gene is TRBJ2-4, the V gene TRBV11-1, with D possibly being TRBD1 or TRBD2 (5 bases each). Per the germline V gene, CDR1 is SGHAT and CDR2 is FQDESV (reference sequence). The CDR3 covers 20 residues. V gave up 1 base and J gave up 0 bases, with 22 bases separating them.

This clonotype was found many times. CDR3 region: CSASSTSGANVLTF. The CDR3 region has the DNA TGCAGTGCTAGTTCGACCTCTGGGGCCAACGTCCTGACTTTC. The chain combines TRBV20-1 with TRBJ2-6; D call uncertain. The germline CDR1 and CDR2 sequences are DFQATT and SNEGSKA (reference sequence). There are 14 residues in the CDR3. Trimming pared 3 bases from V and 0 bases from J, leaving 6 bases between.

Many counts were recorded for this clonotype. One end of the junction fails to match germline, which may point to a read error. This rearrangement joins TRBV12-3 or TRBV12-4 to TRBJ2-4; 7 bases align to TRBD1. The CDR3 spans 15 residues. For the CDR3, the DNA is TGTGCCAGCAGTTTTCAGGGACAGTCCAAAAACATTAAGTACTTC. This translates into CASSFQGQSKNIKYF.

This rearrangement joins TRBV19 to TRBJ1-2, with 12 bases identical to TRBD1. CDR1 LNHDA and CDR2 SQIVND come from the germline V gene (reference sequence). The CDR3 sequence is 15 residues long. Trimming took 7 bases from V and 4 from J; bases not matched to a gene: 7. Written as DNA, the CDR3 is TGTGCCAGTATTCCGGGACAGGGGGCGAGCTATGGCTACACCTTC. Translated: CASIPGQGASYGYTF.

This clonotype was observed many times. The V and J genes are TRBV7-2 and TRBJ2-7; the D gene is possibly TRBD2 (5 bases). The CDR3 runs to 14 residues. Per the germline V gene, CDR1 is SGHTA and CDR2 is FQGNSA. V lost 5 bases and J lost 1, with 12 bases in between. DNA for the CDR3: TGTGCCAGCAGCAAAGTACGGGGTTCCTACGAGCAGTACTTC. Translated, it gives CASSKVRGSYEQYF.

This clonotype was detected ten times or more. This chain joins TRBV12-3 or TRBV12-4 and TRBJ1-2; no clear D gene. V lost 3 bases, J lost 4 bases, and 15 bases lay in between. The CDR3 has 15 residues. The CDR3 reads CASSLVKGFGYGYTF. CDR3 bases: TGTGCCAGCAGTTTGGTGAAGGGTTTCGGCTATGGCTACACCTTC.

This chain uses TRBV3-1 with TRBJ2-7; D gene unclear. From germline, CDR1 is LGHDT and CDR2 YNNKEL (reference sequence). This CDR3 is built from 12 residues. V was trimmed by 3 bases and J by 5 bases, leaving 8 bases between them. CDR3 amino acids: CASSHLGNEQYF. The CDR3 nucleotides read TGTGCCAGCAGCCATTTGGGAAACGAGCAGTACTTC.

This clonotype was observed a handful of times. The chain couples TRBV11-3 to TRBJ2-1; 8 bases are shared with TRBD1. Germline lookup yields CDR1 SGHNT and CDR2 YENEEA. This CDR3 spans 15 amino acids. V dropped 3 bases and J dropped 4; count of bases not matched to a gene: 5. The CDR3 coding sequence is TGTGCCAGCAGCTTCCGACAGGGGCCTTACAATGAGCAGTTCTTC. Translating it yields CASSFRQGPYNEQFF.

Ten or more counts support this clonotype. V usage is TRBV19 and J usage is TRBJ1-5, with 7 positions matching TRBD1. The CDR3 has 16 amino acids. V shed 4 bases, J shed 7 bases, and the junction held 13 bases outside the gene matches. CDR1 is LNHDA, CDR2 SQIVND, per germline (reference sequence). CDR3 sequence: CASSKGTAPLLQPQHF. The DNA of the CDR3 is TGTGCCAGTAGTAAAGGGACAGCCCCCCTCCTCCAGCCCCAGCATTTT.

Concerning this clonotype: This could be a read error, since a much larger clone is one nucleotide away. This chain joins TRBV28 and TRBJ2-5, with D perhaps TRBD2 (5 bases). Trimming removed 7 bases at V and 7 bases at J, with 25 bases between. Germline lookup yields CDR1 MDHEN and CDR2 SYDVKM. This CDR3 has 16 residues. The DNA for the CDR3 is TGTGCCAGCACTTCCCGAGGGCGAGGGAGTCTGGGGACCCAGTACTTC. Translating gives CASTSRGRGSLGTQYF.

This clonotype showed up many times. The rearrangement uses TRBV2 and TRBJ1-1; D not certain. CDR3 length: 12 residues. V gave up 7 bases and J gave up 5 bases, with 11 bases separating them. Germline CDR1 is SNHLY and CDR2 is FYNNEI. The CDR3 DNA reads as TGTGCCAGCACCATATTGGAAACTGAAGCTTTCTTT. Translating gives CASTILETEAFF.

This clonotype was seen only once. At one end the junction does not follow the germline gene, possibly because of a read error. The chain combines TRBV11-2 with TRBJ2-2; no firm D call. Germline assignment: CDR1 SGHAT and CDR2 FQNNGV. The CDR3 is made up of 14 amino acids. Here the CDR3 DNA reads TGTGCCATCAGCTTAGAGCCGAACACCGGGGAGCTGTTTTTT. Translation gives CAISLEPNTGELFF.

The chain links TRBV9 to TRBJ2-7; 10 bases fit TRBD1. Trimming removed 3 bases from V and 0 bases from J; junction bases left unmatched: 6. Germline V gives CDR1 SGDLS, CDR2 YYNGEE. CDR3 size: 16 residues. The CDR3 DNA reads TGTGCCAGCAGCGCCGGGACAGGGGCCTACTCCTACGAGCAGTACTTC. Its protein is CASSAGTGAYSYEQYF.

In its sample, this clonotype was seen many times. This chain uses TRBV28 with TRBJ2-7, with D tentatively TRBD2 (6 bases). Trimming pared 2 bases from V and 1 base from J, leaving 15 bases between. The CDR3 length is 16 residues. CDR1 is MDHEN and CDR2 is SYDVKM in the germline V gene. The CDR3 here is CASSLAGNGGSYEQYF. The CDR3, as DNA: TGTGCCAGCAGTTTAGCGGGAAACGGGGGATCCTACGAGCAGTACTTC. Drawing the rest from reference TRBV28 and TRBJ2-7, the complete variable domain is DVKVTQSSRYLVKRTGEKVFLECVQDMDHENMFWYRQDPGLGLRLIYFSYDVKMKEKGDIPEGYSVSREKKERFSLILESASTNQTSMYLCASSLAGNGGSYEQYFGPGTRLTVT.

There are many counts of this clonotype. The CDR3: CATAEGEYSPLHF. In DNA, the CDR3 is TGTGCCACCGCGGAGGGAGAGTACTCACCCCTCCACTTT. The rearrangement uses TRBV15 and TRBJ1-6, with unresolved D. The CDR3 is 13 amino acids. CDR1 is LNHNV, CDR2 YYDKDF, per germline (reference sequence). Trimming shortened V by 8 bases and J by 10 bases, and 15 bases separated the two germline ends.

This clonotype was found many times. The V gene is TRBV6-5, the J gene TRBJ2-5; D gene uncertain. From germline, CDR1 is MNHEY and CDR2 SVGAGI. This CDR3 spans 13 amino acids. V lost 1 base, J lost 5 bases, and 8 bases lay in between. In DNA form, the CDR3 reads TGTGCCAGCAGTTACTACGTTGGGGAGACCCAGTACTTC. It encodes CASSYYVGETQYF.

The V and J genes are TRBV18 and TRBJ2-7, with 8 bases matching TRBD1. This CDR3 is built from 14 residues. Germline CDR1 and CDR2: KGHSH and LQKENI. V was pared by 3 bases and J by 5 bases, with 6 bases of the junction left unmatched. CDR3 sequence: CASSPKTGEHEQYF. DNA of the CDR3: TGTGCCAGCTCACCGAAGACAGGGGAGCACGAGCAGTACTTC.